The 7 T cell receptor beta chains listed next were all sequenced from one sample in a study of vaccination and CD4 T cells after COVID-19 (dated by TCRdb to between 2021 and 2022). Library method: PCR. Sequencing instrument: Illumina iSeq 100. At the Johns Hopkins FTIC core, DNA from the cultured CD4+ T cells underwent TCR sequencing with the Oncomine TCR Beta short-read assay. TCRdb ran its own pipeline on the public reads, namely fastp trimming at Q25 and MiXCR clone calling, and kept in-frame beta chains. Rows with a matching CDR3 protein are joined into one entry that keeps the most common DNA and genes. The sample records about 9,600 distinct CDR3 sequences, over 30% of which are singletons. The ten largest clonotypes hold 9.8% of the sample. The sample's treatment or condition, from its label and the paper: roughly ten-day PBMC culture with coronavirus spike peptide pools or control peptides (ViraFEST assay).

Which antigens these TCRs recognize remains unknown. The input for sequencing was CD4+ T cells from blood, cultured in vitro, taken after SARS-CoV-2 vaccination. All receptors come from a human donor who had recovered from COVID-19.

This clonotype was recorded a few times. J is TRBJ2-5 and V is TRBV7-9; D gene unclear. Trimming removed 5 bases from V and 5 bases from J, with 12 bases in between. CDR3 length equals 13 residues. Per germline, CDR1 SEHNR and CDR2 FQNEAQ (reference sequence). This CDR3 is CASSLRAVETQYF. In DNA, the CDR3 is TGTGCCAGCAGCCTACGGGCGGTGGAGACCCAGTACTTC.

The chain combines TRBV2 with TRBJ2-7, with D unclear. This CDR3 has 11 residues. Looked up from germline, CDR1 is SNHLY and CDR2 is FYNNEI. V lost 4 bases and J 3 bases, leaving 4 bases between the germline ends. The CDR3 DNA reads as TGTGCCAGCAGTGCGAGCTACGAGCAGTACTTC. As protein: CASSASYEQYF.

Only a few counts were recorded for this clonotype. The CDR3 coding sequence is TGTGCCAGCAGCCTTGACAGATATACAGGGGGAAACATTCAGTACTTC. It specifies CASSLDRYTGGNIQYF. The chain has TRBV11-2 and TRBJ2-4; 8 nucleotides agree with TRBD1. J was trimmed by 6 bases and V by 5 bases; bases with no gene match: 12. CDR3 size: 16 residues. CDR1 SGHAT and CDR2 FQNNGV come from the germline V gene.

This clonotype was counted only a few times. The chain combines TRBV20-1 with TRBJ1-2; 9 bases fit TRBD1. Looked up from germline, CDR1 is DFQATT and CDR2 is SNEGSKA (reference sequence). The CDR3 extends over 13 amino acids. The V segment lost 3 bases and the J segment 1 base; nucleotides outside the gene matches: 0. CDR3 nucleotide sequence: TGCAGTGCTAGGACAGGGGGTAACTATGGCTACACCTTC. This encodes CSARTGGNYGYTF.

The chain combines TRBV28 with TRBJ1-1; D not certain. Deletions cut 5 bases from V and 7 bases from J, with 17 bases between. The CDR3 totals 14 residues. Germline V gene lookup returns CDR1 MDHEN and CDR2 SYDVKM. The CDR3 DNA reads as TGTGCCAGCAGTCTCACAAAGGAAGAGGGTGAAGCTTTCTTT. Amino acid sequence: CASSLTKEEGEAFF. Using reference TRBV28 and TRBJ1-1 for the parts outside the CDR3, the full variable domain is DVKVTQSSRYLVKRTGEKVFLECVQDMDHENMFWYRQDPGLGLRLIYFSYDVKMKEKGDIPEGYSVSREKKERFSLILESASTNQTSMYLCASSLTKEEGEAFFGQGTRLTVV.

The chain combines TRBV20-1 with TRBJ2-7; TRBD1 might be the D (6 bases). The CDR3 sequence is 14 residues long. V was pared by 5 bases and J by 1 base, with 15 bases between. The germline gives CDR1 DFQATT, CDR2 SNEGSKA (reference sequence). The CDR3 loop is CSAYDRIKSYEQYF. In DNA, the CDR3 is TGCAGTGCTTATGACAGGATAAAATCCTACGAGCAGTACTTC.

This clonotype is termed medium-sized. The J gene is TRBJ2-7, the V gene TRBV2; D tentatively fits TRBD1 or TRBD2 (5 bases each). CDR1 and CDR2 (germline): SNHLY, FYNNEI. The ends were cut back, 11 bases at V and 11 bases at J, with 28 bases in the middle. The CDR3 extends over 14 amino acids. The CDR3 region has the DNA TGTGCCGCCTCCAAGCAGGGACGCAATACTGAGGAGTACTTC. Encoded protein: CAASKQGRNTEEYF.